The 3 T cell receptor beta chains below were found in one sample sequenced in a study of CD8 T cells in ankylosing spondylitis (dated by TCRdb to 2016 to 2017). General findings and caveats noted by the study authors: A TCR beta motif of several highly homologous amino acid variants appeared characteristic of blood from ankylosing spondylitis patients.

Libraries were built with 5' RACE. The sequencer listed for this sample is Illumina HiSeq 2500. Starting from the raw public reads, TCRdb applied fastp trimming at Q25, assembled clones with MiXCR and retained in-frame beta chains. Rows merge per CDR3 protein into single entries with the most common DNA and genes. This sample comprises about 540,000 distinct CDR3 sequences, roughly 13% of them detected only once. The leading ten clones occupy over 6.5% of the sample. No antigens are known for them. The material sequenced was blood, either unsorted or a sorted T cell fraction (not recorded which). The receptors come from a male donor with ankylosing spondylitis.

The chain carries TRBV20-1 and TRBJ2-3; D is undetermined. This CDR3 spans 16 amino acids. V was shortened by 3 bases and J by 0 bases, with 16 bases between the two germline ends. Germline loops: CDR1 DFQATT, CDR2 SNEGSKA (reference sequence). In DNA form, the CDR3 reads TGCAGTGCTAGTAATCAAGGTGAAGGGAGCACAGATACGCAGTATTTT. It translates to CSASNQGEGSTDTQYF.

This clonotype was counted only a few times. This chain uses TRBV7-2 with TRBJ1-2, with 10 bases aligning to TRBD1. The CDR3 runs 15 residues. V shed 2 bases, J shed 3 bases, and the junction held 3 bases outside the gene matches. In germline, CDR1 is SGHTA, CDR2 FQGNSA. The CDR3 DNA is TGTGCCAGCAGCTTAATGGACAGGGGGTACTATGGCTACACCTTC. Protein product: CASSLMDRGYYGYTF.

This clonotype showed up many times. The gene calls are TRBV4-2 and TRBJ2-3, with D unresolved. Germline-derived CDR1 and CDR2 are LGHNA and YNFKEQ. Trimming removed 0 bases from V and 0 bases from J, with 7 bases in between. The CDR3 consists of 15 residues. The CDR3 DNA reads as TGTGCCAGCAGCCAAGATGGAGCTAGCACAGATACGCAGTATTTT. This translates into CASSQDGASTDTQYF.